The T cell receptor (beta chain) described here comes from a study of blood T cell repertoires in COVID-19. At the level of the study: In each case, the material was cDNA or gDNA derived from T cells, B-cell-depleted T cells, or PBMCs.

Method: immunoSEQ multiplex PCR; TCRdb's copy keeps in-frame clones and lacks some. The table lists a few hundred thousand clones, roughly 84% of them singletons, with under 1.5% in the top ten. The CDR3 length is 14 residues. Germline V gives CDR1 MNHEY, CDR2 SVGAGI. V lost 10 bases and J lost 3, with 17 bases in between. V usage is TRBV6-5 and J usage is TRBJ2-3; D is possibly TRBD2 (7 bases). This TCR derives from a middle-aged woman who had recovered from COVID-19. The sample taken for sequencing was peripheral blood. The CDR3 DNA sequence: TGTGCCACCGTTAGGGGGGGACTGACAGATACGCAGTATTTT. Protein sequence: CATVRGGLTDTQYF.